Each of the 26 T cell receptor beta chains below was sequenced from the same sample in a study of long-term antiretroviral therapy in people with HIV. The immunoSEQ assay was v3.0, run at survey level. Some clones are missing from TCRdb's copy, which holds only in-frame ones; the method was immunoSEQ multiplex PCR. The sample has about 21,000 clones; approximately 79% are singletons. The sample here was unsorted PBMCs, taken around 1.8 years before starting antiretroviral therapy. Receptor source: a woman aged 40 to 50 with HIV.

CDR3 loop: CATSRAGRGGNEQFF. CDR3 bases: TGTGCCACCAGCAGAGCAGGGCGGGGCGGCAATGAGCAGTTCTTC. The chain is built from TRBV15 and TRBJ2-1, with TRBD2 as a possible D gene (6 bases). Trimming cost V 1 base and J 6 bases, with 13 bases left between them. Looked up from germline, CDR1 is LNHNV and CDR2 is YYDKDF (reference sequence). This CDR3 comprises 15 residues.

The chain joins TRBV6-5 to TRBJ1-1, with D perhaps matching TRBD1 (5 bases). V lost 0 bases and J 6 bases, leaving 11 bases between the germline ends. In germline, CDR1 is MNHEY, CDR2 SVGAGI. The CDR3 contains 14 residues. Here the CDR3 reads CASSYSRDDSEAFF. In nucleotides, the CDR3 is TGTGCCAGCAGTTACTCGAGGGACGACTCTGAAGCTTTCTTT.

Concerning this clone: The sample contains more than one DNA sequence encoding this CDR3. V usage is TRBV6-1 and J usage is TRBJ2-7, with TRBD2 identical over 8 bases. The germline gives CDR1 MNHNS, CDR2 SASEGT. V gave up 4 bases and J gave up 6 bases; unmatched junction bases: 5. The CDR3 is 13 residues long. CDR3 coding DNA: TGTGCCAGCAGTGGCAGCGGGAGCCCCGAGCAGTACTTC. Encoded protein: CASSGSGSPEQYF.

The DNA for the CDR3 is TGTGCCAGTAGTGCGGACAGGGGGATCTACGAGCAGTACTTC. Encoded protein: CASSADRGIYEQYF. This chain joins TRBV19 and TRBJ2-7, with 10 bases that match TRBD1. V trimming: 5 bases; J trimming: 3 bases; junction bases outside the gene matches: 4. There are 14 residues in the CDR3. Germline CDR1 and CDR2: LNHDA and SQIVND (reference sequence). The full variable domain, rest sourced from reference TRBV19 and TRBJ2-7, is DGGITQSPKYLFRKEGQNVTLSCEQNLNHDAMYWYRQDPGQGLRLIYYSQIVNDFQKGDIAEGYSVSREKKESFPLTVTSAQKNPTAFYLCASSADRGIYEQYFGPGTRLTVT.

A few counts support this clone. The V call is TRBV2, the J call TRBJ1-5; D gene ambiguous. The germline V gene has CDR1 SNHLY and CDR2 FYNNEI. With 6 bases removed from V and 6 bases from J, the gap between germline ends came to 12 bases. The CDR3 contains 13 residues. Here the CDR3 reads CASSPSPGQPQHF. The DNA for the CDR3 is TGTGCCAGCAGCCCATCCCCCGGTCAGCCCCAGCATTTT.

The genes are TRBV27 and TRBJ1-1; the D gene is possibly TRBD1 (5 bases). Trimming took off 0 bases at V and 0 bases at J, with 8 bases between the two ends. Germline CDR1 is MNHEY and CDR2 is SMNVEV (reference sequence). The CDR3 totals 15 residues. CDR3 bases: TGTGCCAGCAGTTTATCGCAGGGCGTGAACACTGAAGCTTTCTTT. Translation gives CASSLSQGVNTEAFF.

The chain has TRBV7-2 and TRBJ1-1, with D perhaps matching TRBD1 (5 bases). V was shortened by 5 bases and J by 4 bases, with 14 bases between the two germline ends. Per germline, CDR1 SGHTA and CDR2 FQGNSA. The CDR3 contains 14 residues. The CDR3 coding sequence is TGTGCCAGCAGCCTGGGGGTGAGGGTCACTGAAGCTTTCTTT. Protein product: CASSLGVRVTEAFF.

The chain links TRBV11-2 to TRBJ2-7; no reliable D call. Deletions cut 6 bases from V and 5 bases from J, with 11 bases between. Germline V gene data show CDR1 as SGHAT and CDR2 as FQNNGV. This CDR3 has 12 amino acids. The CDR3 protein is CASSPVGHEQYF. CDR3 coding DNA: TGTGCCAGCAGTCCGGTAGGACACGAGCAGTACTTC.

This clone has a handful of counts. The chain has TRBV7-2 and TRBJ1-5; the D gene is possibly TRBD1 (5 bases). The CDR3 totals 15 residues. The germline V gene encodes CDR1 SGHTA and CDR2 FQGNSA. Deletions cut 4 bases from V and 3 bases from J, with 13 bases between. The CDR3 loop reads CASSSPSGANQPQHF. The CDR3 DNA follows: TGTGCCAGCAGCTCACCCTCCGGGGCCAATCAGCCCCAGCATTTT. The entire variable domain, with the rest obtained from reference TRBV7-2 and TRBJ1-5, is as follows: GAGVSQSPSNKVTEKGKDVELRCDPISGHTALYWYRQSLGQGLEFLIYFQGNSAPDKSGLPSDRFSAERTGGSVSTLTIQRTQQEDSAVYLCASSSPSGANQPQHFGDGTRLSIL.

CDR3 sequence: CASSPGGGREQYF. The CDR3 DNA reads as TGTGCCAGCAGCCCCGGGGGGGGCAGGGAGCAGTACTTC. The chain uses TRBV7-9 and TRBJ2-7; 8 bases agree with TRBD2. V lost 5 bases, J lost 7 bases, and 7 bases stayed unmatched. Germline lookup yields CDR1 SEHNR and CDR2 FQNEAQ (reference sequence). CDR3 length: 13 amino acids.

A few counts support this clone. The V and J genes are TRBV7-9 and TRBJ1-6; 8 bases line up with TRBD1. J gave up 1 base and V 7 bases, and 3 bases lay outside the gene matches. Germline V gene sequence: CDR1 SEHNR, CDR2 FQNEAQ (reference sequence). This CDR3 contains 15 residues. The CDR3 protein is CASTGGASYNSPLHF. The CDR3 DNA is TGTGCCAGCACAGGGGGCGCATCCTATAATTCACCCCTCCACTTT.

The rearrangement links TRBV29-1 to TRBJ1-1; 7 bases are shared with TRBD1. The germline V gene encodes CDR1 SQVTM and CDR2 ANQGSEA. There are 11 residues in the CDR3. After removal of 7 bases from V and 6 bases from J, the junction contained 5 bases not matched to a gene. DNA for the CDR3: TGCAGCGCCTCAGGGGGGGCTGAAGCTTTCTTT. Encoded protein: CSASGGAEAFF.

The CDR3 reads CASSVTGVPHLQETQYF. The CDR3 bases are TGTGCCAGCAGCGTAACAGGGGTCCCCCACCTCCAAGAGACCCAGTACTTC. V and J are TRBV7-9 and TRBJ2-5; 7 positions agree with TRBD1. The CDR3 spans 17 residues. Germline V CDR1 and CDR2: SEHNR, FQNEAQ (reference sequence). V shed 5 bases and J 1 base; nucleotides not matched to a gene: 13.

This clone was detected a few times. The chain links TRBV5-1 to TRBJ1-1; 7 bases line up with TRBD1. The J segment lost 5 bases and the V segment lost 0 bases, leaving 4 bases of the junction unmatched. Germline lookup yields CDR1 SGHRS and CDR2 YFSETQ. The CDR3 is made up of 14 amino acids. CDR3: CASSLEQGRTEAFF. For the CDR3, the DNA is TGCGCCAGCAGCTTGGAACAGGGGAGGACTGAAGCTTTCTTT.

The rearrangement links TRBV19 to TRBJ1-4; D may be TRBD1 (6 bases). Germline V gene data show CDR1 as LNHDA and CDR2 as SQIVND (reference sequence). V was cut by 7 bases and J by 4 bases, with 19 bases left in between. This CDR3 spans 16 amino acids. The CDR3 region has the DNA TGTGCCAGTAAAGACAGGACTCGGGCCCTTAATGAAAAACTGTTTTTT. This encodes CASKDRTRALNEKLFF.

The chain carries TRBV7-2 and TRBJ2-1, with unresolved D. CDR3 length: 12 amino acids. V dropped 5 bases and J dropped 6 bases, with 8 bases sitting between them. Germline assignment: CDR1 SGHTA and CDR2 FQGNSA. The CDR3 region is CASSVFVNEQFF. DNA for the CDR3: TGTGCCAGCAGCGTATTTGTCAATGAGCAGTTCTTC.

This sequence joins TRBV7-9 and TRBJ1-1; D might be TRBD1 (6 bases). The CDR3 totals 15 residues. Germline V gene sequence: CDR1 SEHNR, CDR2 FQNEAQ (reference sequence). The V gene lost 5 bases and the J gene lost 0 bases, with 13 bases spanning the gap. CDR3 loop: CASSDWGHMNTEAFF. CDR3 coding DNA: TGTGCCAGCAGCGACTGGGGACATATGAACACTGAAGCTTTCTTT.

The chain is built from TRBV5-1 and TRBJ2-1; tentative D call: TRBD2 (6 bases). The CDR3 spans 14 residues. Germline V gene lookup returns CDR1 SGHRS and CDR2 YFSETQ. Between the trimmed V and J ends, which lost 6 bases and 0 bases, there was a span of 10 bases. The CDR3 bases are TGCGCCAGCACTAGCGAGAGCTCCTACAATGAGCAGTTCTTC. Translated, it gives CASTSESSYNEQFF. The complete variable domain, with remaining parts taken from reference TRBV5-1 and TRBJ2-1, reads KAGVTQTPRYLIKTRGQQVTLSCSPISGHRSVSWYQQTPGQGLQFLFEYFSETQRNKGNFPGRFSGRQFSNSRSEMNVSTLELGDSALYLCASTSESSYNEQFFGPGTRLTVL.

CDR3 sequence reads: CATSRDRQNTEAFF. CDR3 nucleotides: TGTGCCACCAGCAGAGATAGACAGAACACTGAAGCTTTCTTT. The chain couples TRBV15 to TRBJ1-1, with D unresolved. Germline CDR1 is LNHNV and CDR2 is YYDKDF (reference sequence). This CDR3 has 14 amino acids. Trimming took off 0 bases at V and 1 base at J, with 6 bases between the two ends. The full variable domain, with the rest looked up from reference TRBV15 and TRBJ1-1, is DAMVIQNPRYQVTQFGKPVTLSCSQTLNHNVMYWYQQKSSQAPKLLFHYYDKDFNNEADTPDNFQSRRPNTSFCFLDIRSPGLGDTAMYLCATSRDRQNTEAFFGQGTRLTVV.

This clone was counted a few times. V gene TRBV5-5 combines with J gene TRBJ1-1; a weak D match, TRBD1 (5 bases). The CDR3 covers 14 residues. V lost 4 bases and J lost 2, with 12 bases in between. Germline V gives CDR1 SGHKS, CDR2 YYEKEE (reference sequence). The CDR3 sequence: CASSPPGHNTEAFF. CDR3 nucleotide sequence: TGTGCCAGCAGCCCCCCAGGGCATAACACTGAAGCTTTCTTT.

V is TRBV9 and J is TRBJ2-3; 12 bases line up with TRBD2. There are 18 residues in the CDR3. Germline trimming cut 0 bases from V and 1 base from J; bases unmatched to any gene: 6. CDR1 SGDLS and CDR2 YYNGEE come from the germline V gene. The CDR3 nucleotides are TGTGCCAGCAGCGTAGGGCTAGCGGGGGGGAGGGGCACAGATACGCAGTATTTT. This sequence encodes CASSVGLAGGRGTDTQYF.

V and J are TRBV7-8 and TRBJ2-7, with 10 nucleotides matching TRBD1. Germline loops: CDR1 SGHVS, CDR2 FQNEAQ. The ends lost 5 bases at V and 7 bases at J; junction bases unmatched: 5. There are 13 residues in the CDR3. The CDR3 DNA reads as TGTGCCAGCAGCCAAGACAGGGGGCGAGAGCAGTACTTC. It encodes CASSQDRGREQYF.

This clone showed up just once. The chain links TRBV11-3 to TRBJ2-7; TRBD2 matches at 8 bases. Per germline, CDR1 SGHNT and CDR2 YENEEA. Losses at the gene ends were 1 base for V and 3 bases for J; bases not matched to a gene: 5. There are 15 residues in the CDR3. For the CDR3, the DNA is TGTGCCAGCAGCTTAGGTGCGGGGGGAATCTACGAGCAGTACTTC. Amino acid sequence: CASSLGAGGIYEQYF.

This clone has only one observation. The chain recombines TRBV12-5 with TRBJ2-3; D call uncertain. The CDR3 length is 17 residues. V lost 3 bases and J lost 8, with 24 bases in between. Germline values: CDR1 LGHNT, CDR2 FRNRAP. In DNA, the CDR3 is TGTGCTAGTGGTTTCCCGACACACTTCCTACCTCCCGTTACGCAGTATTTT. It specifies CASGFPTHFLPPVTQYF.

V and J are TRBV18 and TRBJ1-4; D perhaps matches TRBD1 (5 bases). CDR1 is KGHSH, CDR2 LQKENI, per germline. The V end lost 0 bases, the J end lost 7 bases, and 15 bases lay between the germline ends. The CDR3 consists of 16 residues. CDR3 sequence reads: CASSPPGDPWGEKLFF. The DNA of the CDR3 is TGTGCCAGCTCACCACCGGGGGACCCCTGGGGTGAAAAACTGTTTTTT.

The chain combines TRBV2 with TRBJ1-4; D may be TRBD1 (5 bases). The ends were cut back, 10 bases at V and 3 bases at J, with 12 bases in the middle. CDR1 SNHLY and CDR2 FYNNEI come from the germline V gene. The CDR3 is 13 residues long. The CDR3 spells CAIQDTPNEKLFF. DNA for the CDR3: TGTGCCATCCAGGACACCCCTAATGAAAAACTGTTTTTT.